These 8 T cell receptor beta chains originate from one sample sequenced in a study of blood T cell repertoires in COVID-19 (TCRdb year 2020). Library creation used the immunoSEQ multiplex PCR assay. As stored in TCRdb, this immuneACCESS dataset retains in-frame rearrangements with V and J assigned. A fraction of the clones does not appear; measured against another copy, unresolved V genes explain less than half of the discrepancy, and the remainder lacks a known reason. A total of nearly 350,000 clones appear in this sample, 88% of them only once. Jointly, the top ten make up 6% to 8% of the sample. The sample consisted of peripheral blood. Source of these receptors: a woman between 70 and 85 years old with COVID-19, enrolled during active disease.

The chain joins TRBV7-9 to TRBJ1-3; D is possibly TRBD1 (6 bases). V dropped 5 bases and J dropped 5 bases, with 13 bases sitting between them. Germline V gives CDR1 SEHNR, CDR2 FQNEAQ (reference sequence). This CDR3 is built from 14 residues. In DNA, the CDR3 is TGTGCCAGCAGCCCTGGGGACAAAAGAAACACCATATATTTT. It specifies CASSPGDKRNTIYF.

The gene calls are TRBV11-2 and TRBJ1-4; perhaps TRBD1 as D (5 bases). The CDR3 runs 15 residues. Trimming stripped 5 bases from V and 0 bases from J, with 10 bases between. The germline V gene has CDR1 SGHAT and CDR2 FQNNGV. This chain's CDR3 is CASSGDLTTNEKLFF. The CDR3 DNA reads as TGTGCCAGCAGCGGGGACTTAACAACTAATGAAAAACTGTTTTTT.

This rearrangement joins TRBV3-1 (or the pseudogene TRBV3-2) to TRBJ2-5, with 10 bases matching TRBD2. V gave up 1 base and J gave up 3 bases; unmatched junction bases: 8. Germline lookup yields CDR1 LGHDT and CDR2 YNNKEL (reference sequence). CDR3 length equals 17 residues. This CDR3 is CASSQVASGGWEETQYF. CDR3 nucleotide sequence: TGTGCCAGCAGCCAAGTTGCTAGCGGGGGTTGGGAAGAGACCCAGTACTTC.

The chain couples TRBV7-2 to TRBJ1-6; no clear D gene. The V and J ends lost 2 bases and 8 bases respectively, with 7 bases between them. Looked up from germline, CDR1 is SGHTA and CDR2 is FQGNSA. The CDR3 loop spans 13 amino acids. The CDR3 sequence is CASSLLAYSPLHF. The CDR3 nucleotides are TGTGCCAGCAGCTTACTAGCCTATTCACCCCTCCACTTT.

The chain joins TRBV29-1 to TRBJ1-1; D is ambiguous. Germline CDR1 SQVTM, CDR2 ANQGSEA. The CDR3 contains 13 residues. V was shortened by 6 bases and J by 0 bases, with 11 bases between the two germline ends. The CDR3 coding sequence is TGCAGCGTCGTGACACCCATGAACACTGAAGCTTTCTTT. Protein sequence: CSVVTPMNTEAFF.

This CDR3 is CASSLLSSYNEQFF. CDR3 nucleotides: TGTGCCAGTAGTCTCCTAAGCTCCTACAATGAGCAGTTCTTC. The chain links TRBV2 to TRBJ2-1; D remains ambiguous. The CDR3 sequence is 14 residues long. The germline V and J ends were trimmed by 9 bases and 0 bases, with 12 bases remaining between them. CDR1 SNHLY and CDR2 FYNNEI come from the germline V gene.

The J gene is TRBJ1-2, the V gene TRBV29-1; 7 bases align to TRBD1. The CDR3 contains 16 residues. V gave up 7 bases and J gave up 5 bases; unmatched junction bases: 19. Germline CDR1 is SQVTM and CDR2 is ANQGSEA. DNA for the CDR3: TGCAGCGCCTGGGAACCTGACAGGGAAGGTCTTTATGGCTACACCTTC. This sequence encodes CSAWEPDREGLYGYTF.

This clone was seen just once. The V gene is TRBV29-1, the J gene TRBJ1-5, with D possibly matching TRBD1 (6 bases). Germline CDR1 SQVTM, CDR2 ANQGSEA. The CDR3 runs to 13 residues. The V end was cut by 6 bases, the J end by 0 bases, with 9 bases between. The CDR3 DNA follows: TGCAGCGTGAGGACAGCTAGCAATCAGCCCCAGCATTTT. Its translation is CSVRTASNQPQHF.